This TCR beta chain was documented in a study of blood T cell repertoires in COVID-19. Study-level background: COVID-19 samples collected from the United States, Italy and Spain covered acute and convalescent phases. T cells, B-cell-depleted T cells, or PBMCs supplied cDNA or gDNA.

This clone has just one count. Profiled with immunoSEQ multiplex PCR; TCRdb holds only in-frame clones, not every one. The repertoire holds under 95,000 clones, with 80% to 90% as singletons. The germline V gene has CDR1 SGHRS and CDR2 YFSETQ. Trimming took 3 bases from V and 5 from J; bases not matched to a gene: 8. CDR3 size: 15 residues. The source is a human donor in a cohort sampled during active COVID-19. Material for sequencing was peripheral blood. The rearrangement joins TRBV5-1 to TRBJ2-4; TRBD1 agrees at 7 bases. CDR3: CASSSQGSPENIQYF. As DNA, the CDR3 is TGCGCCAGCAGCTCACAGGGGTCCCCTGAAAACATTCAGTACTTC.